Below are 11 T cell receptor beta chains sequenced from a single sample in a study of cytomegalovirus exposure and HLA in healthy donors (dated 2017 in TCRdb). The library came from the immunoSEQ multiplex PCR assay. A mixture of 60 forward primers for TCR Vbeta segments and 13 reverse primers for TCR Jbeta segments was used in the multiplex PCR. This immuneACCESS table, as held by TCRdb, lists in-frame sequences with V and J called but not all clones. Of the missing ones, under half trace to an unresolved V gene in checked studies; the others have no known cause. This sample lists around 53,000 clones; around 66% were detected once. About 3% of the sample goes to the ten largest clones. The sequencing input was PBMCs. Every receptor here comes from a man aged 18 to 29 in good health and CMV-seronegative.

CDR3 loop: CASSPLGLGNQPQHF. The CDR3 DNA reads TGTGCCAGCAGCCCCCTCGGGTTGGGCAATCAGCCCCAGCATTTT. This sequence joins TRBV28 and TRBJ1-5; D is uncertain. The V gene lost 6 bases and the J gene lost 2 bases, with 14 bases spanning the gap. CDR3 length equals 15 residues. Germline-derived CDR1 and CDR2 are MDHEN and SYDVKM.

The genes are TRBV29-1 and TRBJ2-5; TRBD1 might be the D (6 bases). The CDR3 totals 13 residues. CDR1 is SQVTM and CDR2 is ANQGSEA in the germline V gene. V was clipped by 2 bases and J by 0 bases, with 7 bases between them. The CDR3 nucleotides are TGCAGCGTTGAAAGGGGGTACCAAGAGACCCAGTACTTC. It codes for CSVERGYQETQYF.

This rearrangement joins TRBV29-1 to TRBJ1-6; TRBD1 is a possible D gene (5 bases). V was cut by 6 bases and J by 6 bases, with 15 bases left in between. Germline CDR1 SQVTM, CDR2 ANQGSEA. The CDR3 runs to 14 residues. Written as DNA, the CDR3 is TGCAGCGTCCGGGCGGCAGGGTCTAATTCACCCCTCCACTTT. The encoded protein is CSVRAAGSNSPLHF.

This clone showed up just a few times. The genes are TRBV19 and TRBJ1-2; 8 nucleotides agree with TRBD1. Per the germline V gene, CDR1 is LNHDA and CDR2 is SQIVND (reference sequence). Trimming took 0 bases from V and 6 from J; bases not matched to a gene: 6. The CDR3 spans 15 residues. The CDR3 coding sequence is TGTGCCAGTAGTATAGAGACGACAGGGGCGGATGGCTACACCTTC. Amino acid sequence: CASSIETTGADGYTF.

The CDR3 nucleotides are TGTGCCAGCTCACCATACTTCGGGACTATAACCTACGAGCAGTACTTC. This sequence encodes CASSPYFGTITYEQYF. The chain employs TRBV18 and TRBJ2-7; 7 bases line up with TRBD2. This CDR3 comprises 16 residues. Trimming took 2 bases from V and 2 from J; bases not matched to a gene: 9. Germline assignment: CDR1 KGHSH and CDR2 LQKENI.

V gene TRBV14 combines with J gene TRBJ1-1, with D unresolved. The CDR3 contains 15 residues. Germline V gene lookup returns CDR1 SGHDN and CDR2 FVKESK. V was clipped by 0 bases and J by 1 base, with 9 bases between them. The CDR3, as DNA: TGTGCCAGCAGCCAAGACCTTACAAGGAACACTGAAGCTTTCTTT. This gives the protein CASSQDLTRNTEAFF.

The chain combines TRBV19 with TRBJ1-5; TRBD1 is a possible D gene (5 bases). The CDR3 has 16 amino acids. Germline V CDR1 and CDR2: LNHDA, SQIVND (reference sequence). V lost 3 bases, J lost 0 bases, and 12 bases lay in between. The CDR3 reads CASSIRQSDSNQPQHF. The CDR3 DNA sequence: TGTGCCAGTAGTATTCGACAGTCCGATAGCAATCAGCCCCAGCATTTT.

Only a few counts were recorded for this clone. The V call is TRBV20-1, the J call TRBJ1-2; possibly TRBD1 for D (5 bases). V lost 8 bases, J lost 3 bases, and 10 bases lay in between. CDR1 and CDR2 (germline): DFQATT, SNEGSKA (reference sequence). The CDR3 loop spans 11 amino acids. CDR3 sequence: CSWQGDYGYTF. DNA for the CDR3: TGCAGTTGGCAGGGTGACTATGGCTACACCTTC.

This chain links TRBV6-6 with TRBJ2-7; D may be TRBD2 (6 bases). Germline values: CDR1 MNHNY, CDR2 SVGAGI (reference sequence). Between the trimmed V and J ends, which lost 6 bases and 5 bases, there was a span of 20 bases. The CDR3 totals 15 residues. The CDR3 DNA reads TGTGCCAGCAGCTCCCCGGGACGGGGGATCCACGAGCAGTACTTC. Amino acids: CASSSPGRGIHEQYF.

This clone occurred a few times. The J gene is TRBJ1-1, the V gene TRBV30, with 7 bases fitting TRBD1. CDR1 and CDR2 from the germline V gene are GTSNPN and SVGIG (reference sequence). The V gene end was trimmed by 1 base and the J gene end by 1 base; junction bases not matched to a gene: 9. The CDR3 extends over 16 amino acids. The CDR3: CAWSAPTGQSNTEAFF. DNA of the CDR3: TGTGCCTGGAGTGCACCAACGGGACAGTCGAACACTGAAGCTTTCTTT.

The chain has TRBV4-2 and TRBJ2-6; D possibly corresponds to TRBD1 (6 bases). V was shortened by 1 base and J by 2 bases, with 9 bases between the two germline ends. The V gene's germline CDR1 is LGHNA and CDR2 YNFKEQ. CDR3 length equals 16 residues. CDR3 nucleotide sequence: TGTGCCAGCAGCCAAGCCGAGGGGGCTGGGGCCAACGTCCTGACTTTC. This gives the protein CASSQAEGAGANVLTF.